Included here is one TCR beta chain sequence, with context. The CDR3 consists of 21 residues. Trimming removed 4 bases from V and 1 base from J; junction bases left unmatched: 17. Per the germline V gene, CDR1 is LGHNA and CDR2 is YNFKEQ. The sample belongs to a study of blood T cell repertoires in COVID-19. Study context: Samples came from the United States, Italy and Spain, spanning acute and convalescent COVID-19. PBMCs, B-cell-depleted T cells, or T cells provided the cDNA or gDNA that made up the material.

In the source study's methods: Reference gene primer amplification gave estimated nucleated cell counts. TCRdb keeps only in-frame clones here, not all; method: immunoSEQ multiplex PCR. The V and J calls and the clone size are those of that table, but D and trimming were determined from the DNA. Of 180,000 or so clones detected, roughly 80% appear once; the ten largest clones hold approximately 13%. The chain uses TRBV4-2 and TRBJ2-2, with TRBD2 matching 11 bases. The specimen sequenced was peripheral blood. The clonotype was recovered from a man between 45 and 60 years old who had recovered from COVID-19. The CDR3 here is CASSPPPKILLAGVNTGELFF. Here the CDR3 DNA reads TGTGCCAGCAGCCCTCCCCCCAAGATTCTACTAGCGGGGGTGAACACCGGGGAGCTGTTTTTT.